The text below deals with one T cell receptor beta chain. Its specificity is not known. Primers included in the PCR were 60 Vbeta and 13 Jbeta primers. The table came from immunoSEQ multiplex PCR; TCRdb's copy has only in-frame clones and leaves some out. The sample holds 150,000 to 200,000 clones, approximately 80% seen once. These data are taken from a study of cytomegalovirus exposure and HLA in healthy donors. General study points: Per a prior analysis, the majority of TCR beta V segments were productive roughly 87% or roughly 30% of the time. Associated with HLA alleles at 0.05 false discovery rate in a later analysis were around 17,000 TCR beta sequences.

This CDR3 is built from 15 residues. This chain joins TRBV21-1 and TRBJ1-2; no DNA check was done on the table's D call, TRBD1. TRBV21-1 is tagged as a pseudogene. The source of this sequence is a man aged 25 to 45 in good health and CMV-seropositive. Sequencing used PBMCs. Here the CDR3 reads CASSPRGQPLYGYTF. Written as DNA, the CDR3 is TGTGCCAGCAGTCCCCGGGGACAGCCTCTCTATGGCTACACCTTC.